The rows below give T cell receptor beta chains drawn from one sample of a study of cytomegalovirus exposure and HLA in healthy donors. The protocol was immunoSEQ multiplex PCR, while the TCRdb copy is restricted to in-frame clones and leaves out a portion. The sample lists 230,000 or so clones, 85% to 90% occurring once. Source material: PBMCs. The receptors derive from a woman aged 18-30 years in good health and CMV-seronegative. CDR3s include the opening cysteine and the closing phenylalanine or tryptophan. The order of the fields is D gene, J gene, clone size, V gene, CDR3 DNA, CDR3 protein. A D gene is named only where the DNA matches it firmly. Clone sizes are given selectively: once, few, many, or a class where the clone is expanded.

NA	TRBJ2-1	many	TRBV4-2	TGTGCCAGCAGCCAAGATTTGGGGGGCTCCTACAATGAGCAGTTCTTC	CASSQDLGGSYNEQFF
NA	TRBJ2-1	once	TRBV11-2	TGTGCCAGCAGCTTAGTTGGCGGGATCGTCAATGAGCAGTTCTTC	CASSLVGGIVNEQFF
TRBD2	TRBJ2-1	NA	TRBV5-4	TGTGCCAGCAGCTTGGTAGGGTCGGGAGGGGTCCATGAGCAGTTCTTC	CASSLVGSGGVHEQFF
NA	TRBJ1-1	NA	TRBV9	TGTGCCAGCAGCGTAGCGCCGGGGATGATGAACACTGAAGCTTTCTTT	CASSVAPGMMNTEAFF
NA	TRBJ2-1	NA	TRBV4-3	TGCGCCAGCAGCCCAGAGACGGGCTCCTACAATGAGCAGTTCTTC	CASSPETGSYNEQFF
TRBD1	TRBJ2-1	NA	TRBV7-6	TGTGCCAGCAGCTTGGCGGACAGGGCGGTAAATGAGCAGTTCTTC	CASSLADRAVNEQFF
TRBD2	TRBJ2-1	NA	TRBV29-1	TGCAGCGTTGAACGGGGGGTCCCAGTTAACAATGAGCAGTTCTTC	CSVERGVPVNNEQFF
NA	TRBJ2-7	NA	TRBV27	TGTGCCAGCAGTTTATCGGTGGAGGTTCCCTACGAGCAGTACTTC	CASSLSVEVPYEQYF
NA	TRBJ1-3	NA	TRBV27	TGTGCCAGCAGGCCGACCGGGACTGAGCTAAACACCATATATTTT	CASRPTGTELNTIYF
TRBD1	TRBJ2-1	NA	TRBV10-1	TGCGCCAGCAGTGAGTCCGAGACAGGGGACTACAATGAGCAGTTCTTC	CASSESETGDYNEQFF
TRBD2	TRBJ2-7	NA	TRBV6-1	TGTGCCAGCAGTGAATTCGGGACTAGCGGGAGTGCTACCTACGAGCAGTACTTC	CASSEFGTSGSATYEQYF
NA	TRBJ2-2	NA	TRBV5-1	TGCGCCAGCAGCTTGAACAGGCGAAACACCGGGGAGCTGTTTTTT	CASSLNRRNTGELFF
NA	TRBJ1-4	NA	TRBV5-1	TGCGCCAGCAGCTTGGGTGGGCAACCCCATGAAAAACTGTTTTTT	CASSLGGQPHEKLFF
TRBD1	TRBJ2-7	NA	TRBV27	TGTGCCAGCAGTTTCACCCACGGGACAGGTTTATCCTACGAGCAGTACTTC	CASSFTHGTGLSYEQYF
TRBD2	TRBJ2-7	NA	TRBV9	TGTGCCAGCAGCCCCCGGGAGGGAGCGCTGTACGAGCAGTACTTC	CASSPREGALYEQYF
NA	TRBJ1-1	NA	TRBV5-4	TGTGCCAGCAGCTCCCCAGGTTCTATGGACACTGAAGCTTTCTTT	CASSSPGSMDTEAFF
TRBD2	TRBJ2-2	once	TRBV5-1	TGCGCCAGCAGCGTGAGCGGGAGGGCCACCACCGGGGAGCTGTTTTTT	CASSVSGRATTGELFF
NA	TRBJ1-1	NA	TRBV7-9	TGTGCCAGCAGCTTAGAGGGTACGGGGAAAGCTTTCTTT	CASSLEGTGKAFF
NA	TRBJ2-1	NA	TRBV5-5	TGTGCCAGCAGACCCGATGGGGTAGGAGGGAATGAGCAGTTCTTC	CASRPDGVGGNEQFF
NA	TRBJ1-2	NA	TRBV27	TGTGCCAGCCGCGAGGGCGGCTATGGCTACACCTTC	CASREGGYGYTF
TRBD2	TRBJ2-1	NA	TRBV4-3	TGCGCCAGCAGCCAATTACTAGCGGGAGAAGACAATGAGCAGTTCTTC	CASSQLLAGEDNEQFF
NA	TRBJ1-3	once	TRBV28	TGTGCCAGCAGTTTATTCGGGGGGCAGTCTGGAAACACCATATATTTT	CASSLFGGQSGNTIYF
TRBD2	TRBJ2-7	NA	TRBV11-2	TGTGCCAGCAGCTCCCCTAGCGGAGAATTCTACGAGCAGTACTTC	CASSSPSGEFYEQYF
NA	TRBJ2-7	NA	TRBV2	TGTGCCAGCAGTGAGTCCGGTTACGAGCAGTACTTC	CASSESGYEQYF
NA	TRBJ2-3	once	TRBV2	TGTGCCAGCAGTAGCAGACAGGTGGTCACAGATACGCAGTATTTT	CASSSRQVVTDTQYF